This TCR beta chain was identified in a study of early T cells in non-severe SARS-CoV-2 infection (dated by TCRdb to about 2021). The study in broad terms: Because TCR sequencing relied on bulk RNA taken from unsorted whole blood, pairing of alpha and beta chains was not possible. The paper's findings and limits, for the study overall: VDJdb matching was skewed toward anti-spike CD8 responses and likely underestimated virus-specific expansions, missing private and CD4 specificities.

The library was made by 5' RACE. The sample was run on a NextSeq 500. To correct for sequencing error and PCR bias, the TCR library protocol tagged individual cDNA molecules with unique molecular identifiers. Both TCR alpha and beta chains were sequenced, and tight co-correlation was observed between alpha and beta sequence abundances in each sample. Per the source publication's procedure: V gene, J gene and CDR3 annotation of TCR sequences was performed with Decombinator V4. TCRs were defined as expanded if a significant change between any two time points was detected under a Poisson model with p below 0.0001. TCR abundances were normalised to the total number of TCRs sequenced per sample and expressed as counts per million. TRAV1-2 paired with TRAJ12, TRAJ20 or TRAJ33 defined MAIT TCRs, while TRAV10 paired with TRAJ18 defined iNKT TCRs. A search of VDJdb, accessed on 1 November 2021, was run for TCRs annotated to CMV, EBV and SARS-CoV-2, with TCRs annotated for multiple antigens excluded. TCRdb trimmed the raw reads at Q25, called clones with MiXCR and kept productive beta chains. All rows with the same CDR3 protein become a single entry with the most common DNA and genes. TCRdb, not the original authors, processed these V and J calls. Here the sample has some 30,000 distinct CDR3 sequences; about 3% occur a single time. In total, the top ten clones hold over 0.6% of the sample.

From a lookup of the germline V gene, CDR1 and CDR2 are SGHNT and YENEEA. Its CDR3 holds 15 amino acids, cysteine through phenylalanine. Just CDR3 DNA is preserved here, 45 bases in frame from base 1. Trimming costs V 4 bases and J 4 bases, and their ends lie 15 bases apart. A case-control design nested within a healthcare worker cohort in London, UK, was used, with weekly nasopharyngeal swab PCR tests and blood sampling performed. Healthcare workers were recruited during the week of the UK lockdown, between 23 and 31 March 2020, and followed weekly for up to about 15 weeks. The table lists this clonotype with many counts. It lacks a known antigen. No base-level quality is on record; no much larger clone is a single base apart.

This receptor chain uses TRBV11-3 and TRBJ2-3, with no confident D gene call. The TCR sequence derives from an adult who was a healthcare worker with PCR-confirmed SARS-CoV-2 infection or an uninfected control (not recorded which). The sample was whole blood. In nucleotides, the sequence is TGTGCCAGCAGCTCCAGCCGCTTCGGAGCAGATACGCAGTATTTT. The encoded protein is CASSSSRFGADTQYF.